There are a few counts of the clone carrying this T cell receptor (beta chain). The antigen is not known. This sample was taken from a study of post-analysis software for immune sequencing data. CDR1 is LNHNV, CDR2 YYDKDF, per germline (reference sequence). The CDR3 length is 16 residues. V gave up 8 bases and J gave up 0 bases; unmatched junction bases: 9. Findings and limits, study-wide: The study found TRBV5-6, TRBV5-1 and TRBV20-1 among roughly 5 TRBV segments more frequent in patients than controls.

Built from TCR beta cDNA, the libraries had unique molecular identifiers in them. TCRdb re-derived calls from the PCR reads in MiXCR, one entry per CDR3 protein. The sample has some 690,000 distinct CDR3 sequences; just under 30% are singletons. The chain carries TRBV15 and TRBJ2-1; TRBD1 matches at 8 bases. Sequencing was done on a sample of blood. This receptor was taken from a girl aged 5 to 17 with multiple sclerosis. The CDR3: CATLNRGSSSYNEQFF. In DNA, the CDR3 is TGTGCCACCCTGAACAGGGGGTCAAGCTCCTACAATGAGCAGTTCTTC.